These 3 T cell receptor beta chains originate from one sample sequenced in a study of CDR3 diversity in severe acne. TCRdb re-analysed the PCR reads in MiXCR, keeping a single row per CDR3 protein. In the table there are about 100,000 distinct CDR3 sequences, 51% of which are singletons. The sequenced sample was blood. The receptors were gathered from a male donor with acne.

Concerning this clonotype itself: This may be a read error: a much more frequent sequence differs by one nucleotide. The genes are TRBV10-3 and TRBJ2-2; D is possibly TRBD2 (5 bases). This CDR3 is built from 12 residues. Germline lookup yields CDR1 ENHRY and CDR2 SYGVKD. The CDR3 reads CAISKTTGELSF. The CDR3 DNA reads TGTGCCATCTCGAAAACCACCGGGGAGCTGTCTTTT.

This chain joins TRBV7-3 and TRBJ2-7; D possibly corresponds to TRBD1 (6 bases). V dropped 3 bases and J dropped 5 bases, with 14 bases sitting between them. The length of the CDR3 is 14 residues. Per the germline V gene, CDR1 is SGHTA and CDR2 is FQGTGA. This CDR3 reads CASSFGTPPDEQYF. The CDR3 DNA sequence: TGTGCCAGCAGCTTCGGGACACCGCCTGACGAGCAGTACTTC.

This clonotype was found once. The chain couples TRBV2 to TRBJ1-2; D gene unclear. CDR1 SNHLY and CDR2 FYNNEI come from the germline V gene. CDR3 length: 11 amino acids. CDR3 protein: CADRGTYGYTF. Written as DNA, the CDR3 is TGTGCGGACCGGGGAACCTATGGCTACACCTTC.